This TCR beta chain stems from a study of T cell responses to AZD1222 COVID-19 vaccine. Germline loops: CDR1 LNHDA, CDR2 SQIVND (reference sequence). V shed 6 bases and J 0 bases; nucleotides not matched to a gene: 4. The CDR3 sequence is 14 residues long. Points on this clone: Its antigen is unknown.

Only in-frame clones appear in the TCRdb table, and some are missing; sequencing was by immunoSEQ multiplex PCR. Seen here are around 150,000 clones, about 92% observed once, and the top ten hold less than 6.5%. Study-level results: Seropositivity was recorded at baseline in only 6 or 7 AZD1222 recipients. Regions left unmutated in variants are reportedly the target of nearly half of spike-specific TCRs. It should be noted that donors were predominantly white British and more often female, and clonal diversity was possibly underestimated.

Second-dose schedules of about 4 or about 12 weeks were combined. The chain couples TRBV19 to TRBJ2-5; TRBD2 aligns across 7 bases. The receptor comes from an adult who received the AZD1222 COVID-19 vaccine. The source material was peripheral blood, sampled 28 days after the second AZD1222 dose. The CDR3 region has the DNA TGTGCCAGTAGGAGCGGGGCGTACCAAGAGACCCAGTACTTC. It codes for CASRSGAYQETQYF. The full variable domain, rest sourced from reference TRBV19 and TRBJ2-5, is DGGITQSPKYLFRKEGQNVTLSCEQNLNHDAMYWYRQDPGQGLRLIYYSQIVNDFQKGDIAEGYSVSREKKESFPLTVTSAQKNPTAFYLCASRSGAYQETQYFGPGTRLLVL.